This T cell receptor (beta chain) came from a study of OX40 agonist ivuxolimab in advanced cancers. The protocol was immunoSEQ multiplex PCR, while the TCRdb copy is restricted to in-frame clones and leaves out a portion. The profile shows roughly 64,000 clones, approximately 80% of them singletons. The CDR3 runs to 13 residues. The V end lost 8 bases, the J end lost 0 bases, and 10 bases lay between the germline ends. From germline, CDR1 is MNHNY and CDR2 SVGAGI (reference sequence). The source is an adult with an advanced solid tumor such as melanoma, head and neck, liver or kidney cancer. The chain joins TRBV6-6 to TRBJ1-2, with unresolved D. The source material was CD4+ or CD8+ T cells sorted from blood, sampled in a trial of the OX40 agonist ivuxolimab. DNA of the CDR3: TGTGCCAGCCTCGACGTAGCTAACTATGGCTACACCTTC. Protein product: CASLDVANYGYTF.